This passage covers 2 T cell receptor beta chains from one sample sequenced in a study of blood T cells in healthy people across ages. A second PCR of 7 to 11 cycles used a sample-barcoded 5' primer and a J-beta primer mix. One entry per CDR3 protein results from TCRdb running MiXCR on the 5' RACE reads. The profile shows 1 million or so distinct CDR3 sequences, under 45% of them singletons. The specimen was blood. These receptors came from an older woman in good health.

The CDR3, as DNA: TGCGCCAGCGGCCCAGCGGGAGGGCGTATTCAGTACTTC. This codes for CASGPAGGRIQYF. This chain connects TRBV4-1 to TRBJ2-4; 10 nucleotides agree with TRBD2. With 8 bases clipped from V and 10 bases from J, the junction kept 8 bases outside the gene matches. CDR3 length: 13 residues. Per the germline V gene, CDR1 is MGHRA and CDR2 is YSYEKL.

V and J are TRBV10-3 and TRBJ1-4; D unclear. Per the germline V gene, CDR1 is ENHRY and CDR2 is SYGVKD. CDR3 length: 14 residues. V was pared by 2 bases and J by 0 bases, with 4 bases between. CDR3 protein: CAISEGTTNEKLFF. Written as DNA, the CDR3 is TGTGCCATCAGTGAGGGGACAACTAATGAAAAACTGTTTTTT.